This paragraph covers one T cell receptor (beta chain) sequence. Its antigen is currently not known. Per-nucleotide qualities are absent, and no much larger clonotype sits a single base away. To sequence the TCRbeta CDR3 region, genomic DNA was isolated from the sorted cells. TCRbeta CDR3 regions were sequenced using the immunoSEQ Assay. TCRdb re-hosts the immuneACCESS table, in-frame sequences only. Its copies lack some clones; in the studies checked, an unresolved V gene accounts for under half of them, and the cause for the rest is not known. The sample table contains 65,000 to 95,000 clones; only one count was recorded for 84% of them. Together, the top ten hold around 2.1% of the sample. Counted from cysteine to phenylalanine, this CDR3 has 15 amino acids. Only the CDR3 portion is preserved as DNA: 45 bases, with reading frame beginning at the first base. The germline V gene encodes CDR1 MNHEY and CDR2 SMNVEV (reference sequence). Between the V and J ends, shortened by 5 bases and 3 bases respectively, the junction contains 14 bases.

This entry comes from a study of OX40 agonist ivuxolimab in advanced cancers. Study-wide context: The costimulatory receptor OX40 (CD134) was targeted by ivuxolimab, a fully human IgG2 agonistic monoclonal antibody. Patients were allowed to have had prior anti-PD-1, anti-PD-L1 or anti-CTLA-4 therapy, and 30% to 40% of the dose-escalation patients had been treated with checkpoint inhibitors. The dose-escalation cohort was almost 85% male with a mean age of about 60 years, ranging from roughly 23 to 90. Among the approximately 54 dose-escalation patients, some 19 had hepatocellular carcinoma, approximately 15 melanoma, 9 renal cell carcinoma and 9 head and neck cancer. Intravenous ivuxolimab was administered to patients every 2 weeks at six dose levels: 0.01, 0.1, 0.3, 1.5, 3 and 10 mg/kg. Three dose-escalation patients achieved partial responses, one with hepatocellular carcinoma and two with cutaneous melanoma. The point of sequencing TCRbeta in the periphery was to test whether ivuxolimab changed TCR sequence diversity and drove clonal T-cell expansion. The paper reports the monotherapy dose-escalation portion (N = 52 patients) of the phase I ivuxolimab trial.

The paper as a whole reports these results and caveats: At doses of 0.1 to 3.0 mg/kg, clonal expansion of both CD4+ and CD8+ blood T cells was observed from baseline to week 6. After ivuxolimab, more expanded clones were found on average in CD8+ T cells than in CD4+ T cells. In partial responders in the 0.1-3.0 mg/kg groups, normalized peripheral clonal expansion was found to be among the lowest, especially among CD8+ T cells. The antigen specificity of the peripheral T cells that underwent clonal expansion was not determined. Low levels of normalized T-cell clonal expansion were also seen in some patients who did not respond.

Patients with autoimmune disease history or receiving systemic immunosuppression were excluded from the trial. In every dose cohort, peripheral blood was drawn for TCR sequencing at baseline, cycle 4 day 1, and cycle 7 day 1. Samples were obtained from an open-label, multicenter, first-in-human phase I dose-escalation trial of ivuxolimab. The trial enrolled adults with locally advanced or metastatic head and neck squamous cell, hepatocellular, melanoma or renal cell carcinoma. Before TCR sequencing, CD4+ T cells and CD8+ T cells were sorted from peripheral blood as separate populations. The chain is assembled from TRBV27 and TRBJ2-1, and the D gene may be TRBD1, 6 bases matching. Sequenced here: CD4+ or CD8+ T cells sorted from blood, sampled in a trial of the OX40 agonist ivuxolimab. The receptor was derived from an adult with an advanced solid tumor such as melanoma, head and neck, liver or kidney cancer. CDR3 sequence: CASSPPQGFYNEQFF. The DNA sequence follows: TGTGCCAGCAGTCCCCCCCAGGGGTTCTACAATGAGCAGTTCTTC.